A single sample is the source of the 9 T cell receptor beta chains below, sequenced in a study of T cells after yellow fever vaccination. One entry per CDR3 protein results from TCRdb running MiXCR on the 5' RACE reads. The table records under 200,000 distinct CDR3 sequences, 6.5% to 8.5% of them present only once. The material sequenced was CD4+ T cells sorted from PBMCs, taken around 5 days after the first yellow fever vaccination. All receptors derive from a young man who received the YFV17D yellow fever vaccine.

This clonotype appeared a few times. V and J are TRBV7-9 and TRBJ2-1, with 10 bases matching TRBD2. The CDR3 has 14 residues. Germline V gene sequence: CDR1 SEHNR, CDR2 FQNEAQ (reference sequence). With 2 bases clipped from V and 8 bases from J, the junction kept 3 bases outside the gene matches. The CDR3 region has the DNA TGTGCCAGCAGCTTAACTAGCGGGGCTGATGAGCAGTTCTTC. Amino acids: CASSLTSGADEQFF.

Only one count was recorded for this clonotype. V usage is TRBV15 and J usage is TRBJ2-7, with 7 positions matching TRBD2. After removal of 3 bases from V and 2 bases from J, the junction contained 13 bases not matched to a gene. The CDR3 runs to 17 residues. Germline-derived CDR1 and CDR2 are LNHNV and YYDKDF (reference sequence). In nucleotides, the CDR3 is TGTGCCACCAGCAGCCCCCCGGGGCGGGGGAACCCCTACGAGCAGTACTTC. Protein: CATSSPPGRGNPYEQYF.

This clonotype was counted ten times or more. The chain combines TRBV11-2 with TRBJ2-5; 15 bases are shared with TRBD2. The CDR3 has 18 amino acids. Looked up from germline, CDR1 is SGHAT and CDR2 is FQNNGV. J gave up 0 bases and V 8 bases, and 10 bases lay outside the gene matches. The CDR3 region is CASSVGTSGGINQETQYF. The CDR3 nucleotides read TGTGCCAGCTCAGTTGGGACTAGCGGGGGGATAAACCAAGAGACCCAGTACTTC. Full variable domain (missing parts from reference TRBV11-2 and TRBJ2-5): EAGVAQSPRYKIIEKRQSVAFWCNPISGHATLYWYQQILGQGPKLLIQFQNNGVVDDSQLPKDRFSAERLKGVDSTLKIQPAKLEDSAVYLCASSVGTSGGINQETQYFGPGTRLLVL.

The sample holds many counts of this clonotype. This chain joins TRBV6-5 and TRBJ2-7; TRBD2 aligns across 8 bases. The CDR3 is 13 amino acids. Per the germline V gene, CDR1 is MNHEY and CDR2 is SVGAGI. V trimming: 2 bases; J trimming: 3 bases; junction bases outside the gene matches: 0. This CDR3 is CASSYRGGYEQYV. The CDR3 bases are TGTGCCAGCAGTTACCGGGGGGGCTACGAGCAGTACGTC.

This clonotype was detected only a few times. V gene TRBV12-3 or TRBV12-4 combines with J gene TRBJ2-4, with unresolved D. Trimming removed 5 bases from V and 0 bases from J, with 11 bases in between. CDR3 length: 15 amino acids. This CDR3 is CASSPDLLAKNIQYF. CDR3 coding DNA: TGTGCCAGCAGTCCTGATTTGCTAGCCAAAAACATTCAGTACTTC.

This clonotype has ten or more counts. The V and J genes are TRBV6-5 and TRBJ1-1; tentative D call: TRBD1 (6 bases). CDR1 MNHEY and CDR2 SVGAGI come from the germline V gene. The CDR3 is 12 residues long. Trimming took off 6 bases at V and 9 bases at J, with 14 bases between the two ends. The CDR3 region has the DNA TGTGCCAGCAGCCTGGGGACAACTCAAGCTTTCTTT. Encoded protein: CASSLGTTQAFF.

To note about this clonotype: With a much larger clone just one base away, this may be a read error. The gene calls are TRBV20-1 and TRBJ2-7; TRBD1 aligns across 9 bases. Germline loops: CDR1 DFQATT, CDR2 SNEGSKA (reference sequence). The ends lost 5 bases at V and 2 bases at J; junction bases unmatched: 7. The CDR3 sequence is 14 residues long. The CDR3 sequence is CSASDRGAAYEQYF. The CDR3 DNA reads TGCAGTGCTTCCGACAGGGGGGCGGCCTACGAGCAGTACTTC.

This clonotype was counted at least ten times. The rearrangement uses TRBV11-2 and TRBJ2-4, with D perhaps matching TRBD1 (6 bases). V dropped 4 bases and J dropped 6 bases, with 13 bases sitting between them. The length of the CDR3 is 14 residues. Germline CDR1 SGHAT, CDR2 FQNNGV. The CDR3 sequence: CASSSLGQLNIQYF. The CDR3 coding sequence is TGTGCCAGCAGCTCACTTGGACAGCTAAACATTCAGTACTTC.

The chain is built from TRBV30 and TRBJ2-7; 8 nucleotides match TRBD1. Germline V gene data show CDR1 as GTSNPN and CDR2 as SVGIG (reference sequence). Trimming removed 7 bases from V and 11 bases from J; junction bases left unmatched: 19. The length of the CDR3 is 14 residues. The CDR3 protein is CASQARDRTHHKYF. The CDR3 DNA reads TGTGCCTCCCAAGCACGGGACAGGACCCACCATAAGTACTTC.